A single sample gave rise to the 32 T cell receptor beta chains below, sequenced in a study of CD8 T cells in ankylosing spondylitis. TCRdb analysed the 5' RACE reads with MiXCR anew, one entry per CDR3 protein. The table records a few hundred thousand distinct CDR3 sequences, 20% of them present only once. Sequencing was performed on blood, either unsorted or a sorted T cell fraction (not recorded which). These receptors originate from a male donor with ankylosing spondylitis or in good health (not recorded which).

The chain couples TRBV19 to TRBJ1-1; D is uncertain. Between the trimmed V and J ends, which lost 7 bases and 10 bases, there was a span of 16 bases. CDR3 length: 12 amino acids. Germline CDR1 and CDR2: LNHDA and SQIVND (reference sequence). CDR3 loop: CASTTAEGAAFF. The CDR3, as DNA: TGTGCCAGTACCACGGCGGAGGGTGCAGCTTTCTTT.

V is TRBV4-1 and J is TRBJ2-2; 7 bases map to TRBD1. The V gene's germline CDR1 is MGHRA and CDR2 YSYEKL. Unmatched junction bases numbered 12, after V lost 1 base and J lost 4 bases. CDR3 length: 18 residues. CDR3 bases: TGCGCCAGCAGCCAAGTGAACAGGGGTCCCGTTGTCACCGGGGAGCTGTTTTTT. It yields the protein CASSQVNRGPVVTGELFF.

The rearrangement uses TRBV24-1 and TRBJ1-1; perhaps TRBD1 as D (6 bases). This CDR3 is built from 18 residues. The V gene lost 4 bases and the J gene lost 0 bases, with 20 bases spanning the gap. The germline V gene has CDR1 KGHDR and CDR2 SFDVKD. The CDR3 sequence: CATSDRAGTSNMNTEAFF. The DNA for the CDR3 is TGTGCCACCAGTGACCGCGCCGGGACAAGCAACATGAACACTGAAGCTTTCTTT.

This clonotype has just a few counts. This chain links TRBV28 with TRBJ2-1, with TRBD1 as a possible D gene (5 bases). The CDR3 is 18 amino acids. Germline V gene sequence: CDR1 MDHEN, CDR2 SYDVKM. V dropped 7 bases and J dropped 0 bases, with 22 bases sitting between them. In DNA, the CDR3 is TGTGCCAGCACCCTCGCCCCTATACAGGAGTTCTCCTACAATGAGCAGTTCTTC. The encoded protein is CASTLAPIQEFSYNEQFF.

This clonotype was recorded a few times. The chain links TRBV7-3 to TRBJ2-7, with 8 positions matching TRBD1. The CDR3 has 16 amino acids. V shed 4 bases and J 1 base; nucleotides not matched to a gene: 9. In germline, CDR1 is SGHTA, CDR2 FQGTGA. This CDR3 reads CASSSPRTGFSYEQYF. The CDR3, as DNA: TGTGCCAGCAGCTCTCCTAGGACAGGGTTTTCCTACGAGCAGTACTTC.

The chain has TRBV7-6 and TRBJ2-5, with 10 nucleotides matching TRBD2. The germline CDR1 and CDR2 sequences are SGHVS and FNYEAQ. The CDR3 contains 18 residues. The V and J ends lost 1 base and 0 bases, in that order; junction bases with no gene match: 8. The CDR3 loop reads CASSLVTSGATYQETQYF. CDR3 nucleotides: TGTGCCAGCAGCTTAGTTACTAGCGGGGCGACCTACCAAGAGACCCAGTACTTC.

Worth noting for this clonotype: The junction does not match germline at one end; this may be a read error. The J gene is TRBJ2-7, the V gene TRBV7-7; no reliable D call. Germline CDR1 and CDR2: SSHAT and FNYEAQ (reference sequence). The CDR3 runs to 14 residues. CDR3 DNA sequence: TGTGCTAGCAGCTTAGGAGTGGGGTACGACGAGCAGTACTTC. Translating gives CASSLGVGYDEQYF.

This clonotype has just a few counts. The chain couples TRBV6-1 to TRBJ2-3, with 12 bases matching TRBD2. The V gene's germline CDR1 is MNHNS and CDR2 SASEGT. This CDR3 contains 15 residues. V shed 8 bases and J 2 bases; nucleotides not matched to a gene: 5. CDR3 DNA sequence: TGTGCCAGCTACGGACTAGCGGGAATCACAGATACGCAGTATTTT. It encodes CASYGLAGITDTQYF.

The gene calls are TRBV2 and TRBJ2-3; D is undetermined. Deletions cut 4 bases from V and 4 bases from J, with 15 bases between. This CDR3 is 15 amino acids long. CDR1 and CDR2 from the germline V gene are SNHLY and FYNNEI. CDR3 residues: CASSGAAGYSDTQYF. DNA of the CDR3: TGTGCCAGCAGTGGGGCCGCTGGATACTCAGATACGCAGTATTTT.

This chain connects TRBV30 to TRBJ2-7; D is uncertain. In germline, CDR1 is GTSNPN, CDR2 SVGIG (reference sequence). The CDR3 is 12 amino acids. Trimming took 1 base from V and 5 from J, leaving 9 bases between them. The DNA for the CDR3 is TGTGCCTGGAGTGGGGGTACGGACGAGCAGTACTTC. This translates into CAWSGGTDEQYF.

The CDR3 is CSAEGTSASYEQYF. In nucleotides, the CDR3 is TGCAGTGCTGAAGGGACTAGCGCCTCCTACGAGCAGTACTTC. This chain links TRBV20-1 with TRBJ2-7; 10 bases match TRBD2. V lost 5 bases to trimming and J lost 0 bases; unmatched junction nucleotides: 4. Germline CDR1 is DFQATT and CDR2 is SNEGSKA (reference sequence). This CDR3 region has 14 residues.

V usage is TRBV25-1 and J usage is TRBJ2-5; 8 nucleotides agree with TRBD2. The CDR3 is 13 residues long. Germline trimming cut 6 bases from V and 5 bases from J; bases unmatched to any gene: 5. In germline, CDR1 is MGHDK, CDR2 SYGVNS. CDR3 nucleotide sequence: TGTGCCAGCAGAAGAGCGGGGGAGGAGACCCAGTACTTC. This sequence encodes CASRRAGEETQYF.

The genes are TRBV25-1 and TRBJ2-1; 9 bases are shared with TRBD2. The V and J ends lost 3 bases and 7 bases, in that order; junction bases with no gene match: 13. This CDR3 is 17 amino acids long. Germline CDR1 MGHDK, CDR2 SYGVNS. This chain's CDR3 is CASSDSISGGRWNEQFF. CDR3 coding DNA: TGTGCCAGCAGTGATTCAATTAGCGGGGGCAGATGGAATGAGCAGTTCTTC.

This clonotype has a handful of counts. The chain recombines TRBV5-1 with TRBJ1-3; 8 bases match TRBD1. The CDR3 runs to 14 residues. V trimming: 4 bases; J trimming: 7 bases; junction bases outside the gene matches: 7. Germline V gene lookup returns CDR1 SGHRS and CDR2 YFSETQ. CDR3 amino acids: CASSTQGAANTIYF. The CDR3 bases are TGCGCCAGCAGCACCCAGGGGGCGGCGAACACCATATATTTT.

In this sample, this clonotype turned up a few times. The genes are TRBV11-2 and TRBJ2-1; TRBD2 matches 8 bases. V gave up 5 bases and J gave up 4 bases; unmatched junction bases: 10. Germline lookup yields CDR1 SGHAT and CDR2 FQNNGV. The CDR3 is 16 residues long. The chain's CDR3 is CASSRVGGGPYNEQFF. CDR3 coding DNA: TGTGCCAGCAGCCGCGTGGGCGGGGGGCCTTACAATGAGCAGTTCTTC.

The gene calls are TRBV18 and TRBJ2-1; D tentatively reads TRBD1 or TRBD2 (5 bases each). Germline V lookup: CDR1 KGHSH, CDR2 LQKENI. The CDR3 is 11 amino acids. V dropped 4 bases and J dropped 15 bases, with 13 bases sitting between them. DNA of the CDR3: TGTGCCAGCTCACGGGGACGAGTGCCGTTCTTC. Translated, it gives CASSRGRVPFF.

This clonotype was seen a few times. The chain has TRBV7-8 and TRBJ2-2; D might be TRBD1 or TRBD2, each matching 7 bases. V lost 3 bases and J lost 2, with 13 bases in between. Germline V CDR1 and CDR2: SGHVS, FQNEAQ. CDR3 length: 16 residues. CDR3 residues: CASSFEGGGNTGELFF. The CDR3 nucleotides are TGTGCCAGCAGCTTCGAGGGAGGGGGCAACACCGGGGAGCTGTTTTTT.

This clonotype showed up just a few times. The chain is built from TRBV20-1 and TRBJ2-1; no definite D call. Germline CDR1 and CDR2: DFQATT and SNEGSKA (reference sequence). V lost 7 bases and J lost 0, with 13 bases in between. The CDR3 is made up of 14 amino acids. In DNA, the CDR3 is TGCAGTGGTTGGCCCAGGAACTCCTACAATGAGCAGTTCTTC. This gives the protein CSGWPRNSYNEQFF.

A few counts support this clonotype. The J gene is TRBJ2-7, the V gene TRBV6-1; TRBD1 matches at 9 bases. V shed 5 bases, J shed 4 bases, and the junction held 6 bases outside the gene matches. Germline lookup yields CDR1 MNHNS and CDR2 SASEGT. The CDR3 runs to 14 residues. The CDR3 region has the DNA TGTGCCAGCAGTCCGGGACAGGGTCGGTACGAGCAGTACTTC. Translated, it gives CASSPGQGRYEQYF.

This chain uses TRBV7-9 with TRBJ2-1; D is possibly TRBD1 (5 bases). Germline-derived CDR1 and CDR2 are SEHNR and FQNEAQ (reference sequence). The CDR3 loop spans 17 amino acids. V lost 2 bases and J 5 bases, leaving 19 bases between the germline ends. CDR3: CASSLMHLKQADNEQFF. CDR3 bases: TGTGCCAGCAGCTTAATGCACCTAAAACAGGCTGACAATGAGCAGTTCTTC. Complete variable domain (other parts from reference TRBV7-9 and TRBJ2-1): DTGVSQNPRHKITKRGQNVTFRCDPISEHNRLYWYRQTLGQGPEFLTYFQNEAQLEKSRLLSDRFSAERPKGSFSTLEIQRTEQGDSAMYLCASSLMHLKQADNEQFFGPGTRLTVL.

Details on this clonotype: Mismatch with germline at one junction end may stem from a read error. V gene TRBV20-1 combines with J gene TRBJ1-2; D might be TRBD1 (6 bases). Germline assignment: CDR1 DFQATT and CDR2 SNEGSKA (reference sequence). The CDR3 runs 9 residues. The CDR3 DNA sequence: TGCAGTGTCCCGGGGGGCTCCCTCTTC. It yields the protein CSVPGGSLF.

The chain uses TRBV27 and TRBJ2-7; perhaps TRBD2 as D (7 bases). V was cut by 0 bases and J by 10 bases, with 28 bases left in between. From germline, CDR1 is MNHEY and CDR2 SMNVEV (reference sequence). The CDR3 runs 18 residues. The CDR3, as DNA: TGTGCCAGCAGTTTATCTGGGGGGGACACAGGCCCCCTAGCAGCCCAGTACTTC. As protein: CASSLSGGDTGPLAAQYF.

V is TRBV5-6 and J is TRBJ2-1, with TRBD2 identical over 7 bases. V shed 1 base, J shed 2 bases, and the junction held 6 bases outside the gene matches. In germline, CDR1 is SGHDT, CDR2 YYEEEE. The CDR3 loop spans 16 amino acids. CDR3 region: CASSLLPSGTYNEQFF. The CDR3 DNA sequence: TGTGCCAGCAGCTTGCTGCCTAGCGGAACCTACAATGAGCAGTTCTTC.

The table lists this clonotype with a few counts. The chain is built from TRBV29-1 and TRBJ2-3; D gene unclear. V shed 7 bases and J shed 2 bases, with 7 bases lying between them. From germline, CDR1 is SQVTM and CDR2 ANQGSEA. The CDR3 runs 11 residues. Here the CDR3 reads CSAGPTDTQYF. CDR3 in DNA: TGCAGCGCCGGACCCACAGATACGCAGTATTTT.

The chain carries TRBV7-9 and TRBJ2-3; unclear D gene. The V and J ends lost 5 bases and 0 bases respectively, with 9 bases between them. Germline V gives CDR1 SEHNR, CDR2 FQNEAQ (reference sequence). The CDR3 length is 14 residues. The CDR3 is CASSPPDSTDTQYF. CDR3 nucleotides: TGTGCCAGCAGCCCACCCGACAGCACAGATACGCAGTATTTT.

This clonotype was seen a handful of times. The chain is built from TRBV10-3 and TRBJ1-2; D ambiguous. The CDR3 length is 14 residues. Deletions cut 0 bases from V and 0 bases from J, with 5 bases between. Germline assignment: CDR1 ENHRY and CDR2 SYGVKD. CDR3 bases: TGTGCCATCAGTGAGTCGGAACCTAACTATGGCTACACCTTC. Its protein is CAISESEPNYGYTF.

This clonotype was picked up many times. V gene TRBV25-1 combines with J gene TRBJ2-7; possible D gene TRBD1, 5 bases. Germline CDR1 MGHDK, CDR2 SYGVNS. The CDR3 has 15 amino acids. Trimming stripped 3 bases from V and 3 bases from J, with 15 bases between. The CDR3, as DNA: TGTGCCAGCAGTGACCCCACCCAGGGATACTACGAGCAGTACTTC. This translates into CASSDPTQGYYEQYF.

V is TRBV29-1 and J is TRBJ2-1, with 10 nucleotides matching TRBD1. The CDR3 consists of 13 residues. Looked up from germline, CDR1 is SQVTM and CDR2 is ANQGSEA. Trimming at V came to 4 bases and at J to 6 bases, leaving 3 bases not matched to a gene. The CDR3 loop is CSVAWDRGNEQFF. The CDR3 DNA reads as TGCAGCGTTGCCTGGGACAGGGGCAATGAGCAGTTCTTC.

V and J are TRBV4-2 and TRBJ2-7; a possible D gene is TRBD2 (6 bases). Trimming left V 0 bases short and J 3 bases short, with 6 bases between. The V gene's germline CDR1 is LGHNA and CDR2 YNFKEQ. The CDR3 totals 13 residues. The CDR3 here is CASSQEGGYEQYF. The CDR3 DNA follows: TGTGCCAGCAGCCAAGAGGGGGGCTACGAGCAGTACTTC.

In this sample, this clonotype turned up many times. The chain carries TRBV12-3 or TRBV12-4 and TRBJ2-2; D call uncertain. Trimming took off 4 bases at V and 1 base at J, with 4 bases between the two ends. The CDR3 consists of 13 residues. The CDR3 sequence: CASSSRNTGELFF. The CDR3 DNA reads as TGTGCCAGCAGTTCACGGAACACCGGGGAGCTGTTTTTT.

The V gene is TRBV11-2, the J gene TRBJ2-7; perhaps TRBD2 as D (6 bases). The germline V gene encodes CDR1 SGHAT and CDR2 FQNNGV. Between the trimmed V and J ends, which lost 5 bases and 2 bases, there was a span of 16 bases. The length of the CDR3 is 15 residues. The CDR3 nucleotides are TGTGCCAGCAGCCGCTCGGGAGTCGATCCCTACGAGCAGTACTTC. Protein sequence: CASSRSGVDPYEQYF.

The chain carries TRBV24-1 and TRBJ1-5; no clear D gene. Trimming stripped 5 bases from V and 2 bases from J, with 6 bases between. The germline CDR1 and CDR2 sequences are KGHDR and SFDVKD. CDR3 length equals 13 residues. In nucleotides, the CDR3 is TGTGCCACCAGTGGGGAGGGCAATCAGCCCCAGCATTTT. Protein sequence: CATSGEGNQPQHF.